Presented here are 22 T cell receptor beta chains from one specimen sequenced in a study of CD8+ T cells in alopecia areata. Noted treatment: oral pan-JAK inhibitor, 5-10 mg twice daily. cDNA prepared by RNA extraction and subsequent reverse transcription served as the template for sequencing. Using immunoSEQ multiplex PCR, the repertoire was profiled, and TCRdb retains in-frame clones only, with some absent. This repertoire shows approximately 210,000 clones, approximately 70% found once; its top ten account for 0.95% to 1.5%. This sample comprised CD4+ T cells sorted from blood, obtained at roughly week 45, from a patient treated with tofacitinib. All receptors come from a human donor with alopecia areata.

This clone was observed a single time. The rearrangement joins TRBV6-1 to TRBJ1-2, with 8 nucleotides matching TRBD1. This CDR3 has 13 residues. Germline V gene data show CDR1 as MNHNS and CDR2 as SASEGT. V lost 6 bases and J lost 5; bases outside the gene matches: 5. The DNA for the CDR3 is TGTGCCAGCAGAGGGACAGGTGTTTATGGCTACACCTTC. Its translation is CASRGTGVYGYTF.

The V call is TRBV15, the J call TRBJ2-3; no reliable D call. The V and J ends lost 3 bases and 0 bases respectively, with 13 bases between them. The CDR3 totals 16 residues. CDR1 and CDR2 from the germline V gene are LNHNV and YYDKDF (reference sequence). CDR3 sequence reads: CATSSPHVRSTDTQYF. In DNA form, the CDR3 reads TGTGCCACCAGCAGCCCGCATGTCCGTAGCACAGATACGCAGTATTTT. Based on the CDR3 plus reference TRBV15 and TRBJ2-3, the full variable domain is DAMVIQNPRYQVTQFGKPVTLSCSQTLNHNVMYWYQQKSSQAPKLLFHYYDKDFNNEADTPDNFQSRRPNTSFCFLDIRSPGLGDTAMYLCATSSPHVRSTDTQYFGPGTRLTVL.

This clone was observed a single time. The chain links TRBV29-1 to TRBJ2-5; 8 nucleotides match TRBD2. The CDR3 spans 14 residues. V lost 5 bases and J lost 7; bases outside the gene matches: 12. The germline V gene encodes CDR1 SQVTM and CDR2 ANQGSEA. The DNA of the CDR3 is TGCAGCGTTTCCTCCGGGACTAGTGGCGGGACCCAGTACTTC. It is translated as CSVSSGTSGGTQYF. Complete variable domain (other parts from reference TRBV29-1 and TRBJ2-5): SAVISQKPSRDICQRGTSLTIQCQVDSQVTMMFWYRQQPGQSLTLIATANQGSEATYESGFVIDKFPISRPNLTFSTLTVSNMSPEDSSIYLCSVSSGTSGGTQYFGPGTRLLVL.

This clone was found a few times. The CDR3 coding sequence is TGTGCCAGCAGTTTATCCCCCCCGCAGCTGACGGAAGCTTTCTTT. Amino acids: CASSLSPPQLTEAFF. The chain has TRBV28 and TRBJ1-1, with D uncertain. Germline CDR1 MDHEN, CDR2 SYDVKM. V lost 1 base to trimming and J lost 8 bases, with 17 bases between them. This CDR3 region has 15 residues.

This clone was counted a few times. The chain links TRBV9 to TRBJ1-1; D is unclear. Between the trimmed V and J ends, which lost 4 bases and 1 base, there was a span of 11 bases. There are 14 residues in the CDR3. Germline V CDR1 and CDR2: SGDLS, YYNGEE. In nucleotides, the CDR3 is TGTGCCAGCAGCAGAAATCCGCCGAACACTGAAGCTTTCTTT. It is translated as CASSRNPPNTEAFF.

In this sample, this clone turned up a few times. V is TRBV30 and J is TRBJ2-5, with D possibly being TRBD2 (6 bases). The V gene's germline CDR1 is GTSNPN and CDR2 SVGIG (reference sequence). Trimming cost V 3 bases and J 1 base, with 12 bases left between them. This CDR3 comprises 14 residues. The CDR3 DNA sequence: TGTGCCTGGAGGGGCGGGGATACCCAAGAGACCCAGTACTTC. Translated, it gives CAWRGGDTQETQYF.

This chain joins TRBV13 and TRBJ2-3; D unclear. Trimming stripped 5 bases from V and 0 bases from J, with 9 bases between. Germline values: CDR1 PRHDT, CDR2 FYEKMQ (reference sequence). The CDR3 totals 14 residues. The CDR3 is CASSTGGSTDTQYF. The CDR3 bases are TGTGCCAGCAGCACGGGTGGGAGCACAGATACGCAGTATTTT.

The V and J genes are TRBV29-1 and TRBJ2-3; D unresolved. V shed 6 bases and J shed 1 base, with 11 bases lying between them. The CDR3 length is 13 residues. The V gene's germline CDR1 is SQVTM and CDR2 ANQGSEA. The CDR3 reads CSVMGSGTDTQYF. The CDR3 DNA reads as TGCAGCGTCATGGGGTCCGGCACAGATACGCAGTATTTT.

This clone was observed a single time. V and J are TRBV7-2 and TRBJ2-1; TRBD2 matches at 13 bases. V lost 2 bases to trimming and J lost 5 bases; unmatched junction nucleotides: 3. CDR1 is SGHTA, CDR2 FQGNSA, per germline. The CDR3 consists of 16 residues. For the CDR3, the DNA is TGTGCCAGCAGCTTAACTAGCGGGGGGGCCGACAATGAGCAGTTCTTC. This translates into CASSLTSGGADNEQFF.

The chain joins TRBV5-6 to TRBJ1-1, with D perhaps TRBD1 (6 bases). Germline V gene data show CDR1 as SGHDT and CDR2 as YYEEEE. This CDR3 has 13 residues. V was trimmed by 7 bases and J by 0 bases, leaving 10 bases between them. The CDR3 DNA sequence: TGTGCCAGCGGCTACAGGGTGAACACTGAAGCTTTCTTT. Its protein is CASGYRVNTEAFF.

The chain couples TRBV10-3 to TRBJ2-5; possibly TRBD1 for D (6 bases). Trimming cost V 3 bases and J 2 bases, with 7 bases left between them. The germline V gene encodes CDR1 ENHRY and CDR2 SYGVKD. The CDR3 consists of 13 residues. In nucleotides, the CDR3 is TGTGCCATCAGTGAACAGGGTCAAGAGACCCAGTACTTC. Residues: CAISEQGQETQYF.

The genes are TRBV19 and TRBJ1-5; D unresolved. This CDR3 spans 15 amino acids. The V gene lost 4 bases and the J gene lost 6 bases, with 16 bases spanning the gap. Germline assignment: CDR1 LNHDA and CDR2 SQIVND (reference sequence). CDR3 protein: CASSTAATGTQPQHF. As DNA, the CDR3 is TGTGCCAGTAGTACCGCCGCCACGGGAACTCAGCCCCAGCATTTT.

The chain uses TRBV10-3 and TRBJ2-5; no clear D gene. There are 14 residues in the CDR3. The V end was cut by 0 bases, the J end by 5 bases, with 10 bases between. Germline V gene sequence: CDR1 ENHRY, CDR2 SYGVKD. The CDR3 DNA reads TGTGCCATCAGTGAGTCGGGCACTAAGGAGACCCAGTACTTC. Amino acids: CAISESGTKETQYF.

This clone was seen just once. J is TRBJ2-3 and V is TRBV7-9; 10 nucleotides align to TRBD2. The CDR3 runs 16 residues. Germline lookup yields CDR1 SEHNR and CDR2 FQNEAQ (reference sequence). J was trimmed by 3 bases and V by 4 bases; bases with no gene match: 7. CDR3 sequence: CASSSPSGGRTDTQYF. The CDR3, as DNA: TGTGCCAGCAGCTCCCCTAGCGGGGGTAGGACAGATACGCAGTATTTT.

The chain is built from TRBV5-6 and TRBJ1-2; D is ambiguous. Germline CDR1 is SGHDT and CDR2 is YYEEEE. CDR3 length equals 11 residues. V gave up 1 base and J gave up 8 bases, with 6 bases separating them. The CDR3 DNA sequence: TGTGCCAGCAGCTTGTTGGAAGGCTACACCTTC. The encoded protein is CASSLLEGYTF.

The gene calls are TRBV6-6 and TRBJ2-5; D is possibly TRBD1 (6 bases). Germline V gene sequence: CDR1 MNHNY, CDR2 SVGAGI (reference sequence). The CDR3 extends over 14 amino acids. V lost 10 bases to trimming and J lost 0 bases, with 15 bases between them. The CDR3 sequence is CAIRGREYQETQYF. In nucleotides, the CDR3 is TGTGCCATCAGGGGCAGAGAGTACCAAGAGACCCAGTACTTC.

The J gene is TRBJ2-3, the V gene TRBV19; 7 nucleotides line up with TRBD2. Germline lookup yields CDR1 LNHDA and CDR2 SQIVND (reference sequence). V lost 11 bases and J lost 3; bases outside the gene matches: 2. This CDR3 is 11 amino acids long. CDR3 coding DNA: TGTGCCGCCGGGGGGACAGATACGCAGTATTTT. Its translation: CAAGGTDTQYF. The full variable domain, in which reference TRBV19 and TRBJ2-3 provide the parts outside the CDR3, is DGGITQSPKYLFRKEGQNVTLSCEQNLNHDAMYWYRQDPGQGLRLIYYSQIVNDFQKGDIAEGYSVSREKKESFPLTVTSAQKNPTAFYLCAAGGTDTQYFGPGTRLTVL.

The CDR3 loop is CATSRGVRGDQPQHF. CDR3 bases: TGTGCCACCAGCAGAGGGGTGAGGGGGGATCAGCCCCAGCATTTT. This chain uses TRBV15 with TRBJ1-5; D is possibly TRBD1 (6 bases). Per germline, CDR1 LNHNV and CDR2 YYDKDF (reference sequence). V lost 1 base and J lost 5, with 12 bases in between. This CDR3 has 15 residues.

Points on this clone: This sample also contains other DNA sequences that code for the same CDR3. The V gene is TRBV30, the J gene TRBJ1-2; 7 nucleotides match TRBD1. There are 12 residues in the CDR3. Germline trimming cut 4 bases from V and 8 bases from J; bases unmatched to any gene: 7. CDR1 is GTSNPN, CDR2 SVGIG, per germline (reference sequence). The DNA for the CDR3 is TGTGCCTGGATCCGGGACAGCTACGGCTACACCTTC. It specifies CAWIRDSYGYTF. Full variable domain (missing parts from reference TRBV30 and TRBJ1-2): SQTIHQWPATLVQPVGSPLSLECTVEGTSNPNLYWYRQAAGRGLQLLFYSVGIGQISSEVPQNLSASRPQDRQFILSSKKLLLSDSGFYLCAWIRDSYGYTFGSGTRLTVV.

The count of this clone is one. The rearrangement links TRBV5-1 to TRBJ1-1; D remains ambiguous. The germline V gene has CDR1 SGHRS and CDR2 YFSETQ. V dropped 1 base and J dropped 3 bases, with 10 bases sitting between them. The CDR3 covers 14 residues. The CDR3 here is CASSLKGADTEAFF. The CDR3 bases are TGCGCCAGCAGCTTGAAGGGAGCGGACACTGAAGCTTTCTTT.

The J gene is TRBJ1-2, the V gene TRBV30; 10 nucleotides line up with TRBD1. This CDR3 comprises 16 residues. Trimming took 0 bases from V and 4 from J; bases not matched to a gene: 8. Germline V CDR1 and CDR2: GTSNPN, SVGIG (reference sequence). The CDR3 region has the DNA TGTGCCTGGAGTGTACTCAGGACAGGGGGGGGCTATGGCTACACCTTC. Translated, it gives CAWSVLRTGGGYGYTF.

V gene TRBV10-2 combines with J gene TRBJ1-5; D ambiguous. The germline gives CDR1 WSHSY, CDR2 SAAADI. V was pared by 0 bases and J by 9 bases, with 9 bases between. CDR3 length equals 13 residues. CDR3 sequence: CASSESPLLPQHF. The CDR3 DNA follows: TGCGCCAGCAGTGAGTCCCCTCTGTTGCCCCAGCATTTT.